The sequence of this T cell receptor (beta chain) was determined in a study of blood T cell repertoires in COVID-19. At the level of the study: The United States, Italy and Spain supplied acute and convalescent COVID-19 samples.

The V gene end was trimmed by 10 bases and the J gene end by 5 bases; junction bases not matched to a gene: 10. Germline-derived CDR1 and CDR2 are ENHRY and SYGVKD. The CDR3 covers 13 residues. This table comes from immunoSEQ multiplex PCR, and its TCRdb copy is limited to in-frame clones, with some not included. The data show approximately 70,000 clones, more than 85% seen once. V usage is TRBV10-3 and J usage is TRBJ2-5, with 7 bases matching TRBD2. Sequenced sample: peripheral blood. The sequence was collected from a man aged 45-60 years with COVID-19, enrolled during active disease. CDR3 region: CATRMAGEETQYF. The DNA of the CDR3 is TGTGCCACCCGCATGGCGGGGGAGGAGACCCAGTACTTC.